This T cell receptor (beta chain) was recovered during a study of post-analysis software for immune sequencing data. Study in general: Progressive-relapsing, secondary progressive and relapsing-remitting multiple sclerosis were among the disease courses included. Study-wide results and caveats: Normalized Chao1 diversity was significantly reduced in patients versus controls. Five or six TRBV segments were more frequent in patients than controls; TRBV5-6, TRBV5-1 and TRBV20-1 belonged to this group. Pronounced co-clustering by F measure was evident among identically batched samples.

This clonotype has a handful of counts. The target antigen is unknown. The library was made from cDNA and included unique molecular identifiers. MiXCR, run by TCRdb on the PCR reads, gives a single entry per CDR3 protein. The repertoire holds approximately 770,000 distinct CDR3 sequences, with roughly 50% as singletons. The CDR3 totals 14 residues. The trim removed 2 bases at V and 6 bases at J, leaving 9 bases unmatched. The germline CDR1 and CDR2 sequences are DFQATT and SNEGSKA (reference sequence). The rearrangement joins TRBV20-1 to TRBJ2-7; 8 bases line up with TRBD2. Material: blood. This clonotype originated in a girl between 10 and 17 years old with multiple sclerosis. The CDR3 DNA follows: TGCAGTGCTAGACTCCGGGAGGGACCCCTCGAGCAGTACTTC. The encoded protein is CSARLREGPLEQYF.